This TCR beta chain was profiled in a study of identical twins. There are 14 residues in the CDR3. Germline assignment: CDR1 SGHRS and CDR2 YFSETQ. The V gene lost 7 bases and the J gene lost 1 base, with 9 bases spanning the gap. Template switching introduced a universal primer site, and the cDNA bore unique molecular identifiers. MiXCR was run by TCRdb on the 5' RACE reads, yielding one entry per CDR3 protein. The data show some 790,000 distinct CDR3 sequences, about 20% seen once. This sample also belongs to another study, concerning T cells expressing NK-cell markers. As that report states: Once again these clonotypes came out on top in the CD3+CD56-NKG2C+ fraction of a handful of donors.

Sequencing was carried out using PBMCs. The source is a woman in her late teens or twenties in good health. The gene calls are TRBV5-1 and TRBJ2-6; the D is unclear. This chain's CDR3 is CASASRSGANVLTF. As DNA, the CDR3 is TGCGCCAGCGCGTCCCGTTCTGGGGCCAACGTCCTGACTTTC.